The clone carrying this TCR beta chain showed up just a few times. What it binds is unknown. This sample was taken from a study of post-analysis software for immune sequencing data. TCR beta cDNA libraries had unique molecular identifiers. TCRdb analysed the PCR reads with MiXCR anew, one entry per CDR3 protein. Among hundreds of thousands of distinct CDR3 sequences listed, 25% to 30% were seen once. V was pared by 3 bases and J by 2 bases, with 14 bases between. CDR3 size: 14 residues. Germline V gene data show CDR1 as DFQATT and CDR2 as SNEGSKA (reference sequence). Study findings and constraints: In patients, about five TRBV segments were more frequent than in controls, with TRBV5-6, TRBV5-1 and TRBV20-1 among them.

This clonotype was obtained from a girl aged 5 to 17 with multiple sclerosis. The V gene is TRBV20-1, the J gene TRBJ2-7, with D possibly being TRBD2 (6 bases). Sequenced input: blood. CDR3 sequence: CSARNPAGTYEQYF. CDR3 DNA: TGCAGTGCTAGGAATCCGGCGGGGACCTACGAGCAGTACTTC.